Listed below are T cell receptor beta chains from one sample, sequenced in a study of blood T cell repertoires in COVID-19. The method was immunoSEQ multiplex PCR; TCRdb's version includes in-frame clones alone and lacks a portion of them. The data contain about 250,000 clones, 65% to 90% of them seen just once; the ten biggest clones take up approximately 9.6%. Material for sequencing was PBMCs or T cells enriched from blood (not recorded which). The receptor set was obtained from a woman in her 50s with acute COVID-19. Each CDR3 is given with its conserved first and last residue. The order of the fields is clone size, D gene, J gene, V gene, CDR3 protein, CDR3 DNA. D genes are given only for firm matches. Clone sizes are given selectively: once, few, many, or a class where the clone is expanded.

few,TRBD1,TRBJ1-4,TRBV5-1,CASSVIGQGVTNEKLFF,TGCGCCAGCAGCGTTATTGGACAGGGGGTAACTAATGAAAAACTGTTTTTT
-,TRBD1,TRBJ1-4,TRBV5-1,CASGTGATNEKLFF,TGCGCCAGTGGGACAGGGGCAACTAATGAAAAACTGTTTTTT
-,TRBD1,TRBJ1-4,TRBV7-9,CASSVTGVNEKLFF,TGTGCCAGCAGCGTAACAGGGGTGAATGAAAAACTGTTTTTT
-,-,TRBJ1-1,TRBV19,CASSIGQVPNTEAFF,TGTGCCAGTAGTATAGGACAGGTCCCCAACACTGAAGCTTTCTTT
-,TRBD1,TRBJ1-4,TRBV25-1,CATMEDRPFNEKLFF,TGTGCCACCATGGAGGACAGGCCTTTCAATGAAAAACTGTTTTTT
-,-,TRBJ1-2,TRBV19,CASSEPAQGIYGYTF,TGTGCCAGTAGTGAACCTGCCCAGGGTATCTACGGCTACACCTTC
-,TRBD1,TRBJ2-7,TRBV30,CAWEQGIGQYF,TGTGCCTGGGAACAGGGGATCGGGCAGTACTTC
-,-,TRBJ1-2,TRBV2,CASSDGTRGWKNGYTF,TGTGCCAGCAGTGATGGGACAAGAGGTTGGAAGAATGGCTACACCTTC
-,-,TRBJ1-2,TRBV5-4,CASSARQVSYGYTF,TGTGCCAGCAGCGCAAGACAGGTTAGCTATGGCTACACCTTC
-,-,TRBJ1-2,TRBV2,CATILIQRNYGYTF,TGTGCCACCATATTAATACAGAGAAACTATGGCTACACCTTC
-,-,TRBJ1-1,TRBV12-5,CASDEKDVAFF,TGTGCTAGTGACGAGAAAGATGTAGCTTTCTTT
-,-,TRBJ1-6,TRBV6-5,CASSPEGVNSPLHF,TGTGCCAGCAGTCCTGAGGGGGTGAATTCACCCCTCCACTTT
-,TRBD1,TRBJ1-1,TRBV4-3,CASSGGQGFTEAFF,TGCGCCAGCAGCGGGGGACAGGGGTTCACTGAAGCTTTCTTT
-,TRBD1,TRBJ1-2,TRBV19,CASSPMTGGAGYTF,TGTGCCAGTAGTCCGATGACAGGGGGCGCTGGCTACACCTTC
-,TRBD2,TRBJ2-7,TRBV20-1,CSASAGTSGQEQYF,TGCAGTGCTAGTGCCGGGACTAGCGGACAAGAGCAGTACTTC